A single sample is the source of the 3 T cell receptor beta chains below, sequenced in a study of T cell responses to AZD1222 COVID-19 vaccine. Sequenced by immunoSEQ multiplex PCR; TCRdb stores in-frame clones only, minus some. The data show 100,000 or so clones, over 75% seen once. The sample consisted of peripheral blood, taken on day 0 of MenACWY control vaccination. The receptors here all came from an adult in good health.

This rearrangement joins TRBV7-2 to TRBJ2-2, with D maybe TRBD1 (5 bases). The CDR3 sequence is 15 residues long. CDR1 and CDR2 from the germline V gene are SGHTA and FQGNSA. V was pared by 4 bases and J by 5 bases, with 14 bases between. CDR3 bases: TGTGCCAGCAGCTCCCGCTGGGGCCTGACCGGGGAGCTGTTTTTT. It is translated as CASSSRWGLTGELFF.

In nucleotides, the CDR3 is TGCGCCAGCAGGGGACAGAGTAATAGCCAAGAGACCCAGTACTTC. Amino acid sequence: CASRGQSNSQETQYF. V gene TRBV5-1 combines with J gene TRBJ2-5, with 7 bases that match TRBD1. Germline trimming cut 5 bases from V and 1 base from J; bases unmatched to any gene: 8. Germline CDR1 is SGHRS and CDR2 is YFSETQ. There are 15 residues in the CDR3. Combining the CDR3 with reference TRBV5-1 and TRBJ2-5 gives the whole variable domain KAGVTQTPRYLIKTRGQQVTLSCSPISGHRSVSWYQQTPGQGLQFLFEYFSETQRNKGNFPGRFSGRQFSNSRSEMNVSTLELGDSALYLCASRGQSNSQETQYFGPGTRLLVL.

The rearrangement links TRBV5-1 to TRBJ1-2; the D is unclear. The V gene's germline CDR1 is SGHRS and CDR2 YFSETQ. The V end was cut by 0 bases, the J end by 0 bases, with 12 bases between. There are 16 residues in the CDR3. The CDR3 DNA reads TGCGCCAGCAGCTTGGCCTCGGCAGTAGCTAACTATGGCTACACCTTC. It translates to CASSLASAVANYGYTF.